This T cell receptor (beta chain) appears in the sequencing data of a study of cytomegalovirus exposure and HLA in healthy donors. Looking at the study overall: Previous work identified 95 million to 140 million unique TCR beta sequences from 150 million to 200 million T cells.

The study ran its PCR with 60 Vbeta and 13 Jbeta primers. This table comes from immunoSEQ multiplex PCR, and its TCRdb copy is limited to in-frame clones, with some not included. The table lists over 200,000 clones, around 89% of them singletons, with about 1% in the top ten. The ends lost 3 bases at V and 8 bases at J; junction bases unmatched: 9. Germline V gene lookup returns CDR1 MNHEY and CDR2 SMNVEV (reference sequence). This CDR3 is 15 amino acids long. Input material: PBMCs. This sequence joins TRBV27 and TRBJ1-2, with 10 bases identical to TRBD1. The origin of this receptor is a woman younger than 30 in good health and CMV-seronegative. CDR3 DNA: TGTGCCAGCAGTTTCCAGGGACAGGGGATTGTGGGCTACACCTTC. Translation gives CASSFQGQGIVGYTF.